Included here is one T cell receptor (beta chain) sequence, with context. The clone's antigen remains unknown. Within one base of it there is no much larger clone, and no base qualities were kept. The collaborating institutions used their own protocols to collect whole blood in K2EDTA tubes. Collaborator samples were shipped for TCRbeta analysis as frozen whole blood, isolated PBMCs, or DNA extracted from either sample type. The sample comes from a study of blood T cell repertoires in COVID-19 (dated by TCRdb to 2018 to 2020). Turning to the overall study: Collaborator samples came from the United States, Italy and Spain and covered acute and convalescent phases of COVID-19. The material from the prospective study consisted of cDNA or gDNA derived from T cells, B-cell-depleted T cells, or PBMCs. The dataset comprised deeply sampled blood TCRbeta repertoires from subjects exposed to, actively infected with, or recovered from COVID-19. The repertoires were released in a freely available public database intended as a resource for research on the immune response to SARS-CoV-2. Samples came from the ongoing ImmuneRACE study (first 160 participants) plus 1,254 subjects from 6 global collaborators. A de-identified subject ID, COVID-19 status, age in years and sex were almost always included in the sample metadata. Where available, HLA class I and class II types were taken from metadata supplied by the sample provider and were not determined by assay-based typing.

The CDR3 has 12 amino acids, counting the end cysteine and phenylalanine. The kept DNA is CDR3 alone, 36 bases in frame from the first base. The germline V gene yields SQVTM for CDR1 and ANQGSEA for CDR2. V has 5 bases trimmed and J has 8 bases trimmed; junction bases matching no gene number 8. The study at large found these results: Clinical and demographic metadata were provided uncurated, with the amount varying by source and participant.

The immunoSEQ Assay, a bias-controlled multiplex PCR, was used to amplify TCRbeta CDR3 regions from genomic DNA. For the original study's pipeline: Nucleated cell counts per sample were estimated from amplification of reference gene primers within the assay. Sequence reads were collapsed and filtered to measure the absolute abundance of every unique TCRbeta CDR3 rearrangement. For each sample, productive Simpson clonality was calculated by taking the square root of Simpson's diversity index across productive rearrangements. TCRdb took over this immuneACCESS table, retaining in-frame rearrangements with V and J assigned. Such tables are incomplete; in checked studies, under half of the missing clones stem from an unresolved V gene, and the remainder is unexplained. Clone size and V and J calls were adopted from that table, with D and trimming inferred from the DNA. The sample contains approximately 180,000 clones, 70% to 85% of them found a single time. The top ten constitute more than 8% of the sample.

The chain was built from TRBV29-1 and TRBJ1-2; 7 bases in the middle match TRBD1. Sequencing used peripheral blood. This clonotype was obtained from a woman aged 80 or older with acute or convalescent COVID-19. CDR3 region: CSVTGDWLGYTF. At the DNA level, the sequence is TGCAGCGTTACAGGGGACTGGCTGGGCTACACCTTC. This CDR3, with the reference TRBV29-1 and TRBJ1-2 proteins standing in past its ends, gives the full variable domain SAVISQKPSRDICQRGTSLTIQCQVDSQVTMMFWYRQQPGQSLTLIATANQGSEATYESGFVIDKFPISRPNLTFSTLTVSNMSPEDSSIYLCSVTGDWLGYTFGSGTRLTVV.